This T cell receptor (beta chain) is drawn from a study of T cell repertoires in cytomegalovirus infection. Worth noting for this clonotype: Its antigen remains unknown.

TCRdb recomputed calls from the reads with MiXCR, one row per CDR3 protein. The sample comprises hundreds of thousands of distinct CDR3 sequences, around 32% of which are singletons, and 15% to 20% rests with the top ten. The TCR was taken from a human donor in good health (CMV status not recorded). Some clones in this sample may be carry-over from other donors' samples. This material consisted of cultured PBMCs, taken from culture after CMV antigen stimulation.

The CDR3 region has the DNA TGTGCCAGCAGTTATGACAGGGAAGTGTTGGGCGGGGAGCTGTTTTTT. It specifies CASSYDREVLGGELFF. The chain joins TRBV6-5 to TRBJ2-2; 7 nucleotides align to TRBD1. The CDR3 loop spans 16 amino acids. Germline V gene lookup returns CDR1 MNHEY and CDR2 SVGAGI. With V trimmed by 3 bases and J by 7 bases, 11 bases remained unmatched.